One TCR beta chain is described in this entry. Its antigen is unknown. The record originates from a study of Ad26.COV2.S vaccination and SARS-CoV-2 variants. Looking at the study overall: Donor was one of the participants in the Ad26.COV2.S arm of the COV1001 trial. Intramuscularly, Ad26.COV2.S was given either once or twice, 56 days apart. Whole-study findings and limits: Vaccine recipients posted higher spike-specific TCR breadth than their placebo counterparts.

The data were produced by immunoSEQ multiplex PCR, yet TCRdb's version contains in-frame clones alone and is incomplete. This sample has 450,000 to 550,000 clones, with 89% found just once. CDR1 and CDR2 from the germline V gene are MDHEN and SYDVKM. This CDR3 is 14 amino acids long. Trimming cost V 6 bases and J 3 bases, with 15 bases left between them. This sample's treatment: some 20 received Ad26.COV2.S at low or high dose, single or two shots; several received placebo; per-sample allocation not given. Specimens were obtained on day 63 following the first vaccine or placebo injection. The rearrangement links TRBV28 to TRBJ2-7, with a possible D match to TRBD1 (6 bases). This receptor was identified in a person between 18 and 65 years old who received the Ad26.COV2.S COVID-19 vaccine or a placebo. This sample comprised peripheral blood, obtained in a trial of Ad26.COV2.S vaccine versus placebo. The CDR3 protein is CASSLAGAGYEQYF. The CDR3, as DNA: TGTGCCAGCAGCTTGGCAGGGGCGGGCTACGAGCAGTACTTC.